These 2 T cell receptor beta chains were all obtained from the same sample, sequenced in a study of memory CD8 T cells in hepatitis C reinfection. The time point here: pre-reinfection, 55 to 20 weeks before reinfection detection. Sorted cells were sequenced directly ex vivo without any in vitro expansion. The protocol was immunoSEQ multiplex PCR, while the TCRdb copy is restricted to in-frame clones and leaves out a portion. The profile covers 6,000 or so clones, with 85% to 90% appearing a single time and approximately 22% taken by the ten largest. The sequenced sample was naive CD8+ T cells sorted from blood. The source is a man in his forties or fifties with hepatitis C virus infection.

The genes are TRBV9 and TRBJ2-3, with D perhaps TRBD1 (5 bases). The germline V and J ends were trimmed by 4 bases and 0 bases, with 9 bases remaining between them. This CDR3 has 14 amino acids. The germline V gene has CDR1 SGDLS and CDR2 YYNGEE. This CDR3 reads CASSSGYSTDTQYF. The CDR3 DNA sequence: TGTGCCAGCAGCTCAGGGTATAGCACAGATACGCAGTATTTT.

This clone was recorded once. The chain has TRBV5-5 and TRBJ2-6; D may be TRBD2 (5 bases). This CDR3 region has 18 residues. The V end lost 0 bases, the J end lost 0 bases, and 13 bases lay between the germline ends. Germline V gives CDR1 SGHKS, CDR2 YYEKEE (reference sequence). The CDR3 loop is CASSLVLAFSSGANVLTF. In DNA form, the CDR3 reads TGTGCCAGCAGCTTGGTCCTAGCTTTTAGCTCTGGGGCCAACGTCCTGACTTTC.